Included here is one T cell receptor beta chain sequence, with context. Its specificity is not known. Positively selected for CCR7, the CD45RO-negative cells used as naive CD8 cells excluded terminally differentiated effector memory CD45RA+ cells. Recent acute infections and vaccinations were absent in the healthy HIV-negative adult donors. This sample is part of a study of shared clonotypes between healthy human individuals. Germline V gives CDR1 SEHNR, CDR2 FQNEAQ (reference sequence). CDR3 length: 12 amino acids. The V gene lost 6 bases and the J gene lost 2 bases, with 4 bases spanning the gap. Whole-study findings and limits: Sequencing depth was expected to influence donor clonotype sharing.

Assay: immunoSEQ multiplex PCR; the TCRdb copy retains only in-frame clones and omits some. In the table there are some 800,000 clones, nearly 95% of which are singletons. The sequenced sample consisted of naive CD8+ T cells sorted from blood. The origin of this receptor is a man aged 25-40 years in good health. The V and J genes are TRBV7-9 and TRBJ2-2; D ambiguous. Written as DNA, the CDR3 is TGTGCCAGCAGGTTAAACACCGGGGAGCTGTTTTTT. Its translation: CASRLNTGELFF. Full variable domain (remainder filled in from reference TRBV7-9 and TRBJ2-2): DTGVSQNPRHKITKRGQNVTFRCDPISEHNRLYWYRQTLGQGPEFLTYFQNEAQLEKSRLLSDRFSAERPKGSFSTLEIQRTEQGDSAMYLCASRLNTGELFFGEGSRLTVL.